The 9 T cell receptor beta chains listed next were all sequenced from one sample in a study of identical twins. One entry per CDR3 protein, called by TCRdb with MiXCR from the 5' RACE reads. The repertoire holds about 730,000 distinct CDR3 sequences, around 21% seen once, with roughly 4% in the top ten. This sample also belongs to another study, concerning T cells expressing NK-cell markers.

Sequenced: PBMCs. The receptors originated from a woman under 30 in good health.

This sequence joins TRBV20-1 and TRBJ2-1; TRBD1 is a possible D gene (5 bases). The CDR3 is 14 amino acids. Germline V gives CDR1 DFQATT, CDR2 SNEGSKA (reference sequence). Trimming shortened V by 6 bases and J by 5 bases, and 17 bases separated the two germline ends. CDR3 sequence reads: CSARNYKGNNEQFF. The CDR3 DNA sequence: TGCAGTGCCCGGAACTACAAGGGGAACAATGAGCAGTTCTTC.

The chain employs TRBV15 and TRBJ1-2; weak D call: TRBD1 (5 bases). The CDR3 runs 14 residues. The germline V gene encodes CDR1 LNHNV and CDR2 YYDKDF (reference sequence). V was trimmed by 8 bases and J by 4 bases, leaving 17 bases between them. The CDR3 DNA reads TGTGCCACCGACGTGCCAGGGTCGAGCTATGGCTACACCTTC. Protein sequence: CATDVPGSSYGYTF.

This clonotype showed up many times. This sequence joins TRBV5-1 and TRBJ2-1; D gene uncertain. The CDR3 is 14 residues long. Per the germline V gene, CDR1 is SGHRS and CDR2 is YFSETQ. Trimming took off 0 bases at V and 0 bases at J, with 4 bases between the two ends. The CDR3 spells CASSLDPSYNEQFF. CDR3 nucleotides: TGCGCCAGCAGCTTGGACCCCTCCTACAATGAGCAGTTCTTC.

This clonotype was detected many times. The chain uses TRBV29-1 and TRBJ1-2; D unclear. The CDR3 loop spans 12 amino acids. V was shortened by 0 bases and J by 8 bases, with 10 bases between the two germline ends. From germline, CDR1 is SQVTM and CDR2 ANQGSEA. The CDR3 is CSVEERQNGYTF. CDR3 nucleotide sequence: TGCAGCGTTGAAGAGAGGCAGAACGGCTACACCTTC.

J is TRBJ2-7 and V is TRBV25-1, with D unresolved. Germline lookup yields CDR1 MGHDK and CDR2 SYGVNS. There are 13 residues in the CDR3. Trimming took off 7 bases at V and 3 bases at J, with 13 bases between the two ends. Here the CDR3 DNA reads TGTGCCAGCACCGACCCGCGCAACTACGAGCAGTACTTC. Amino acids: CASTDPRNYEQYF.

The rearrangement joins TRBV5-1 to TRBJ2-7; no reliable D call. The CDR3 loop spans 13 amino acids. Per the germline V gene, CDR1 is SGHRS and CDR2 is YFSETQ. The V end lost 5 bases, the J end lost 3 bases, and 12 bases lay between the germline ends. The CDR3 DNA follows: TGCGCCAGCAGTAAGTACACAGACTACGAGCAGTACTTC. Translated, it gives CASSKYTDYEQYF.

This sequence joins TRBV4-2 and TRBJ2-1; the D is unclear. Trimming cost V 4 bases and J 12 bases, with 16 bases left between them. CDR3 length equals 13 residues. Germline V gene sequence: CDR1 LGHNA, CDR2 YNFKEQ. CDR3 DNA sequence: TGTGCCAGCAGCCCCCGCGGACCTTCGTGGCAGTTCTTC. Translation gives CASSPRGPSWQFF.

The CDR3 DNA reads as TGTGCCAGCAGTGAAGCCCTCGGTAGCAATCAGCCCCAGCATTTT. Residues: CASSEALGSNQPQHF. The rearrangement joins TRBV6-1 to TRBJ1-5; D ambiguous. Trimming removed 0 bases at V and 0 bases at J, with 6 bases between. This CDR3 has 15 residues. Germline CDR1 MNHNS, CDR2 SASEGT.

This clonotype was detected a few times. The gene calls are TRBV6-1 and TRBJ2-7; D might be TRBD1 (5 bases). The germline V gene encodes CDR1 MNHNS and CDR2 SASEGT. This CDR3 has 13 residues. V was shortened by 8 bases and J by 1 base, with 12 bases between the two germline ends. The CDR3 DNA is TGTGCCAGCGCAGGGTACCGATCCTACGAGCAGTACTTC. Protein product: CASAGYRSYEQYF.